Included here is one T cell receptor (beta chain) sequence, with context. Antigen specificity is unknown. Measured with immunoSEQ multiplex PCR; TCRdb has only the in-frame clones, and not every one. The table includes under 95,000 clones, roughly nine tenths detected once. The length of the CDR3 is 11 residues. The germline V gene encodes CDR1 MNHNS and CDR2 SASEGT. The V end lost 6 bases, the J end lost 11 bases, and 13 bases lay between the germline ends. The source of the sample is a study of OX40 agonist ivuxolimab in advanced cancers. Across the study: Ivuxolimab is an agonistic anti-OX40 (CD134) antibody, and patients were treated with it. Patients receiving dose escalation had hepatocellular carcinoma, melanoma, renal cell or head and neck cancer. Whole-study results and caveats: The average count of expanded clones was higher among CD8+ T cells than among CD4+. The expanded peripheral T cells' antigen specificity was not determined.

The J gene is TRBJ1-1, the V gene TRBV6-1, with a tentative D call TRBD1 (6 bases). The specimen was CD4+ or CD8+ T cells sorted from blood, collected in a trial of the OX40 agonist ivuxolimab. This clonotype was sampled from an adult with an advanced solid tumor such as melanoma, head and neck, liver or kidney cancer. CDR3 amino acids: CASSSRGGAFF. The CDR3 bases are TGTGCCAGCAGCTCCAGGGGAGGCGCTTTCTTT.